The next 2 T cell receptor beta chains were all read from a single sample in a study of PD-1 blockade in mismatch repair-deficient tumors. Repertoires were generated with immunoSEQ multiplex PCR, while TCRdb's copy carries only in-frame clones and drops some. The sample gives around 37,000 clones, 75% to 90% of which show up once; around 1% is in the top ten. Sequenced here: PBMCs, sampled approximately 9 months after starting pembrolizumab. Receptors originate from an adult with mismatch repair-deficient cancer.

The V call is TRBV27, the J call TRBJ2-2; the match to TRBD2 covers 10 bases. From germline, CDR1 is MNHEY and CDR2 SMNVEV (reference sequence). Losses at the gene ends were 3 bases for V and 3 bases for J; bases not matched to a gene: 13. The CDR3 loop spans 19 amino acids. The CDR3 DNA is TGTGCCAGCAGTTTTTCGAGCGGGAGGGCCCAAGGGTACACCGGGGAGCTGTTTTTT. It codes for CASSFSSGRAQGYTGELFF.

This chain links TRBV29-1 with TRBJ2-3; 9 nucleotides agree with TRBD2. The CDR3 contains 14 residues. Germline values: CDR1 SQVTM, CDR2 ANQGSEA. V was clipped by 2 bases and J by 14 bases; unmatched bases: 14. The CDR3 loop reads CSVELSSGAPPGYF. The CDR3 nucleotides read TGCAGCGTTGAATTGTCTAGCGGGGCTCCCCCGGGGTATTTT.